The source of this TCR beta chain is a study of T-cell reconstitution after alpha-beta-depleted transplantation in children (TCRdb year 2016). About the study as a whole: The study quantitatively tracked T-cell immune reconstitution after TCRalphabeta/CD19-depleted allogeneic hematopoietic cell transplantation in children using TCR repertoire profiling. Study-level results and caveats: The high TCRbeta diversity at day 60 in some patients was ascribed to recipient T cells and intrathymic progenitors that had survived conditioning. Apparently early alphabetaT-cell count recovery about two months after transplant reportedly relied on only several hundred rapidly expanded clones derived from non-depleted graft cells. Over subsequent months, a decline in hyperexpanded clone frequencies was noted, and after one year, T-cell counts and TCRbeta diversity were mostly ascribed to newly produced T cells.

This clonotype came up many times. The antigen it binds to is not known. Base qualities are not recorded, but no much larger clone differs from it by a single base. According to the germline V gene, CDR1 reads SGHRS and CDR2 reads YFSETQ. The CDR3 sequence holds 14 residues, the cysteine and phenylalanine included. Only the CDR3 portion is preserved as DNA: 42 bases, with reading frame beginning at the first base. At the junction V is shortened by 0 bases and J by 6 bases, with 10 bases in between. Read against the paper, the sample's time point label means: day 60 (about 2 months) after transplantation. The treatment or condition label corresponds to: allogeneic hematopoietic cell transplantation with graft depleted of TCRalphabeta T cells and CD19 B cells. The children who served as transplant recipients had been given grafts of TCRalphabeta/CD19-depleted allogeneic hematopoietic cells. Library preparation employed PCR. Sequencing took place on an Illumina HiSeq 2500. Molecular barcoding was employed in the preparation of TCR libraries, with unique molecular identifiers being used to normalize TCRbeta repertoire quantification. TCRdb took the public reads, trimmed them with fastp at Q25, ran MiXCR for clone calling and kept in-frame beta chains. One record per CDR3 amino acid sequence lists the most common genes and DNA. Counted in this sample were 40,000 to 55,000 distinct CDR3 sequences; roughly 8.7% of them appeared once. Clones ranked in the top ten supply approximately 30% of the sample.

The source of this sequence is a male patient under 10 years old who had a stem cell transplant for chronic granulomatous disease, so the T cells may come from the graft donor. This sequence uses TRBV5-1 and TRBJ2-1; 6 matching bases give a weak D call of TRBD2. This specimen was PBMCs, mostly from graft donor cells, taken 60 days after TCRalphabeta/CD19-depleted stem cell transplant. The DNA is TGCGCCAGCAGCTTGGGACGGAGGGGCAATGAGCAGTTCTTC. Its coded protein is CASSLGRRGNEQFF. With the rest looked up from the reference TRBV5-1 and TRBJ2-1 genes rather than sequenced, the full variable domain is KAGVTQTPRYLIKTRGQQVTLSCSPISGHRSVSWYQQTPGQGLQFLFEYFSETQRNKGNFPGRFSGRQFSNSRSEMNVSTLELGDSALYLCASSLGRRGNEQFFGPGTRLTVL.